Sequencing of this TCR beta chain was carried out in a study of regulatory and conventional T cells in RAG deficiency. Across the study: CID or atypical SCID patients with hypomorphic RAG mutations often have autoimmunity. Findings and caveats of the study: Shorter CDR3s in all patient subsets; >90% Treg-Tconv overlap in Omenn. Control T-cell subsets had markedly higher Shannon entropy and lower Simpson indices than RAG-deficient patients.

The germline V gene encodes CDR1 KGHSH and CDR2 LQKENI. The CDR3 has 13 residues. Trimming shortened V by 6 bases and J by 1 base, and 9 bases separated the two germline ends. Clones were sequenced by immunoSEQ multiplex PCR, and TCRdb holds only the in-frame ones, with some missing. The table includes fewer than 1,500 clones, almost 80% detected once. Conventional CD4+ T cells were sorted from blood as CD25-low CD127-high cells. The eight patients with RAG deficiency had SCID (one), Omenn syndrome (two), or CID/atypical SCID (five). In regard to this clone: Its target is not known.

The receptor comes from a human donor with RAG deficiency presenting as severe combined immunodeficiency. This rearrangement joins TRBV18 to TRBJ1-1; perhaps TRBD1 as D (5 bases). The sample comprised CD4+ effector T cells sorted from blood. Here the CDR3 reads CASSRTQNTEAFF. The CDR3 nucleotides are TGTGCCAGCTCGCGGACACAGAACACTGAAGCTTTCTTT.